The rows below give T cell receptor beta chains drawn from one sample of a study of radiation and T cells in renal cell carcinoma. TCRdb keeps only in-frame clones here, not all; method: immunoSEQ multiplex PCR. The sample shows about 100,000 clones, 65% to 90% of them seen only once. The sequencing here drew on blood, taken from a patient whose treatment included radiotherapy and nephrectomy. Receptors originate from a man between 60 and 75 years old with renal cell carcinoma. Both conserved end residues are part of each CDR3.

v_gene,CDR3aa
TRBV4-1,CASRRVGSGELFF
TRBV2,CASSGDRGSYEQYF
TRBV27,CASSPGTSGTYRYHEQYF
TRBV7-8,CASSLAGDPYEQYF
TRBV4-1,CASSQDPGGQETQYF
TRBV7-9,CASRHHHDDYGYTF
TRBV5-1,CASSRGTSGGYEQYF
TRBV6-5,CASSERDFRGYTF
TRBV19,CASRIQAAGETQYF
TRBV7-7,CASSVGLGLQETQYF
TRBV11-2,CASRRTGRDNEQFF
TRBV27,CASSLSGQGSYEQYF
TRBV7-9,CASSLKGVGTGTSNYGYTF
TRBV7-2,CASRRSSYNEQFF
TRBV5-4,CASSSLQGAYEQYF
TRBV19,CASSSPGQGGDTQYF
TRBV10-3,CAISESVGAGETQYF